One T cell receptor (beta chain) is described in this entry. Its antigen is unidentified. This entry comes from a study of blood T cells in healthy people across ages. Germline lookup yields CDR1 LNHDA and CDR2 SQIVND (reference sequence). Trimming removed 11 bases from V and 0 bases from J, with 14 bases in between. The CDR3 length is 14 residues. Study results and limitations: Higher diversity, along with more naive CD4+ cells, distinguished long-lived donors from aged donors.

Alongside a J-beta primer mix, a sample-barcoded 5' primer served in a second PCR lasting about 6 to 12 cycles. TCRdb independently ran MiXCR on the 5' RACE reads; one entry per CDR3 protein. This sample has approximately 960,000 distinct CDR3 sequences, with 25% to 35% found just once. The data also belong to a second study, concerning T cells of mothers and their children.

The sequenced material came from blood. The TCR was taken from a woman aged 40 to 50 in good health. The V and J genes are TRBV19 and TRBJ1-3; D call uncertain. CDR3 residues: CAAQDGSSGNTIYF. CDR3 nucleotide sequence: TGTGCCGCACAAGACGGGAGCTCTGGAAACACCATATATTTT.